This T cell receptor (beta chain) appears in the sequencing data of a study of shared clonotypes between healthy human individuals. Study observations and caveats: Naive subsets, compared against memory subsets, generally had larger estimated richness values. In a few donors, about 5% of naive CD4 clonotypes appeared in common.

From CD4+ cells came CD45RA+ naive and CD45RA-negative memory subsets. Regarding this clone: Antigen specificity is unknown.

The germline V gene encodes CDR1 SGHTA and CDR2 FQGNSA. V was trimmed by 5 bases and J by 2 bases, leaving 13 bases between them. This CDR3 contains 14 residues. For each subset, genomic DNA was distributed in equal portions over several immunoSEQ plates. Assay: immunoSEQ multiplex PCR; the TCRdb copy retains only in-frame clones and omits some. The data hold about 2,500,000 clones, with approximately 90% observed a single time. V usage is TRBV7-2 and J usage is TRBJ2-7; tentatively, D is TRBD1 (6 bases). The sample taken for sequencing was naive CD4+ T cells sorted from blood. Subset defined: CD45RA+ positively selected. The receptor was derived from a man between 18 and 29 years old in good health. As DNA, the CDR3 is TGTGCCAGCAGCCTAGACAGGATCACCTACGAGCAGTACTTC. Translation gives CASSLDRITYEQYF.